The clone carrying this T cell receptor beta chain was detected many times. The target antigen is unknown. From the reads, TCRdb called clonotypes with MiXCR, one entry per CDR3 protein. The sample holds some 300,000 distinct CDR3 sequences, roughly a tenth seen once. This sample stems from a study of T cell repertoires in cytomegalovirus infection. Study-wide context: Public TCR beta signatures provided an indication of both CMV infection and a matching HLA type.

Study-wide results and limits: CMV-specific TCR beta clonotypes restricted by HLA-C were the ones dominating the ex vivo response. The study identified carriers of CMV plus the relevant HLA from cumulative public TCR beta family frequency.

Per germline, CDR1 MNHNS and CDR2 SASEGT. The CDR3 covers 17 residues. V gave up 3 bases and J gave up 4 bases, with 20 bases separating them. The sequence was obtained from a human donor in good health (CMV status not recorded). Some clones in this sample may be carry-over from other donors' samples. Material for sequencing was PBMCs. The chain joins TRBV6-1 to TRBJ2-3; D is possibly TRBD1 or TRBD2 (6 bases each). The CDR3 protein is CASSDHRVGGRADTQYF. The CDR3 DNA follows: TGTGCCAGCAGTGATCATCGGGTCGGGGGCCGGGCAGATACGCAGTATTTT.